This TCR beta chain was identified during a study of OX40 agonist ivuxolimab in advanced cancers. Clones were read by immunoSEQ multiplex PCR, and TCRdb kept only the in-frame ones, dropping some. Of around 52,000 clones listed, 75% to 85% were seen once; the top ten hold over 3%. V shed 1 base and J shed 2 bases, with 6 bases lying between them. Looked up from germline, CDR1 is GTSNPN and CDR2 is SVGIG (reference sequence). The CDR3 contains 12 residues. The sequence was collected from an adult with an advanced solid tumor such as melanoma, head and neck, liver or kidney cancer. The material was CD4+ or CD8+ T cells sorted from blood, obtained in a trial of the OX40 agonist ivuxolimab. V gene TRBV30 combines with J gene TRBJ2-7; D not resolved. This chain's CDR3 is CAWSGPAYEQYF. CDR3 bases: TGTGCCTGGAGTGGGCCCGCCTACGAGCAGTACTTC.